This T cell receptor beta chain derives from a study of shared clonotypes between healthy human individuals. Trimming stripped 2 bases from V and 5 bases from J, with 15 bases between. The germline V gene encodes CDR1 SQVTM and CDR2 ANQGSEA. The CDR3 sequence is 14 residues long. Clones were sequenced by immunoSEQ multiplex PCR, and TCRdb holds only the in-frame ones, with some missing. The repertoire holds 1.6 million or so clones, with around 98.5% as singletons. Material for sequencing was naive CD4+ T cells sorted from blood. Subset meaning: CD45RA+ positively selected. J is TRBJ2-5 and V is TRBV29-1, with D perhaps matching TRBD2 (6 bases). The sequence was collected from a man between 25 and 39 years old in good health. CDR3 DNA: TGCAGCGTTGAAACCCCCCGGAGGGTCGAGACCCAGTACTTC. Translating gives CSVETPRRVETQYF.